This TCR beta chain comes out of a study of identifying expanded T cells in peripheral blood. Produced via immunoSEQ multiplex PCR; TCRdb's table is partial and in-frame only. Counted here are about 90,000 clones, approximately 84% occurring once; the ten biggest clones make up 4% to 5.5%. The CDR3 length is 11 residues. The germline V gene has CDR1 MNHNY and CDR2 SVGAGI (reference sequence). Healthy donors had no documented immune events, such as infections, while sampled. The source of this sequence is a person aged 18 to 75 in good health. Sequences were obtained from blood. The chain uses TRBV6-6 and TRBJ2-5; D may be TRBD2 (5 bases). The J call is in doubt because the DNA end fits TRBJ2-7 better. Here the CDR3 reads CASRAGGEQYF. In DNA form, the CDR3 reads TGTGCCAGCAGGGCTGGAGGCGAGCAGTACTTC.